Below, 4 T cell receptor beta chains from the same sample are listed, as sequenced in a study of early T cells in non-severe SARS-CoV-2 infection. In TCRdb, the 5' RACE reads were re-called with MiXCR into one record per CDR3 protein. The profile shows roughly 41,000 distinct CDR3 sequences, roughly 4.7% of them singletons. Sequenced sample: whole blood. These receptors were collected from an adult who was a healthcare worker with PCR-confirmed SARS-CoV-2 infection or an uninfected control (not recorded which).

This clonotype was seen repeatedly, ten times or more. This chain links TRBV10-2 with TRBJ2-7; perhaps TRBD2 as D (6 bases). The CDR3 is 15 amino acids. Germline CDR1 WSHSY, CDR2 SAAADI. Trimming took off 6 bases at V and 2 bases at J, with 17 bases between the two ends. Written as DNA, the CDR3 is TGCGCCAGCAGGGAGCACCGGGACTCTCCCTACGAGCAGTACTTC. Encoded protein: CASREHRDSPYEQYF.

This clonotype was counted many times. J is TRBJ2-5 and V is TRBV12-3 or TRBV12-4, with TRBD1 matching 7 bases. V lost 5 bases to trimming and J lost 5 bases; unmatched junction nucleotides: 8. This CDR3 spans 14 amino acids. CDR3 sequence: CASSGDSWIETQYF. DNA for the CDR3: TGTGCCAGCAGTGGGGACAGTTGGATCGAGACCCAGTACTTC.

The V gene is TRBV7-3, the J gene TRBJ1-5, with unresolved D. Trimming took off 3 bases at V and 3 bases at J, with 6 bases between the two ends. In germline, CDR1 is SGHTA, CDR2 FQGTGA. CDR3 length equals 13 residues. The CDR3 is CASSFDANQPQHF. In DNA form, the CDR3 reads TGTGCCAGCAGCTTCGATGCCAATCAGCCCCAGCATTTT.

This clonotype was detected once. The chain recombines TRBV6-1 with TRBJ2-5; the match to TRBD1 covers 9 bases. This CDR3 is 14 amino acids long. Losses at the gene ends were 5 bases for V and 5 bases for J; bases not matched to a gene: 6. CDR1 is MNHNS and CDR2 is SASEGT in the germline V gene. The CDR3 nucleotides read TGTGCCAGCAGTCGGCACAGGGGGCAGGAGACCCAGTACTTC. It specifies CASSRHRGQETQYF.